The present T cell receptor beta chain was sequenced within a study of shared T cell receptors in the human thymus. The table lists this clone with a count of one. Data came from immunoSEQ multiplex PCR; TCRdb stores just in-frame clones and leaves some out. Of about 380,000 clones in the sample, 85% to 95% were seen once. The sequenced sample was thymocytes. The TCR comes from a human donor.

The CDR3 nucleotides read TGCGCCAGCAGCGGGGGACAGGCGATCTCCTACAATGAGCAGTTCTTC. It is translated as CASSGGQAISYNEQFF. The rearrangement links TRBV5-1 to TRBJ2-1, with 8 nucleotides matching TRBD1. The length of the CDR3 is 16 residues. The junction had 6 bases not matched to a gene; V was cut back by 4 bases and J by 0 bases. The germline gives CDR1 SGHRS, CDR2 YFSETQ.